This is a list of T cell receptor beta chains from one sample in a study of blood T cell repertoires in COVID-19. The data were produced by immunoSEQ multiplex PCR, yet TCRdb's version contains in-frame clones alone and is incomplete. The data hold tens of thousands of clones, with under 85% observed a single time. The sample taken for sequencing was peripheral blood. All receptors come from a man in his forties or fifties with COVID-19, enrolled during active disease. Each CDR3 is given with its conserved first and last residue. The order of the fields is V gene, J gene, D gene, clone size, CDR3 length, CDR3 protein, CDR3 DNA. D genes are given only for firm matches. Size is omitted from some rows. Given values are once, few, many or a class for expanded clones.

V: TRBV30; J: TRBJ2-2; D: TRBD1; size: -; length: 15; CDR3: CAWRGQGALTGELFF; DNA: TGTGCCTGGAGAGGACAGGGGGCTCTCACCGGGGAGCTGTTTTTT
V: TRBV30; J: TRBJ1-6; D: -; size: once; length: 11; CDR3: CAWSGNSPLHF; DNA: TGTGCCTGGTCAGGGAACTCACCCCTCCACTTT
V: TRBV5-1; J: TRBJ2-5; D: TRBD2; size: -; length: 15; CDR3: CASSLSGAGSETQYF; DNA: TGCGCCAGCAGCTTGAGTGGAGCGGGGTCGGAGACCCAGTACTTC
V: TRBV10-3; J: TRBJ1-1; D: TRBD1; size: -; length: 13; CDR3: CAISESLQGKAFF; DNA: TGTGCCATCAGTGAGTCACTACAGGGGAAAGCTTTCTTT
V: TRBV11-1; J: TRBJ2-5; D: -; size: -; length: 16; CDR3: CASSLIGTISQETQYF; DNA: TGTGCCAGCAGCCTCATCGGGACAATCTCCCAAGAGACCCAGTACTTC
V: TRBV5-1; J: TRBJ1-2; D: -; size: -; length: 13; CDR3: CASSLGQTPGYTF; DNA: TGCGCCAGCAGCTTGGGACAGACCCCTGGCTACACCTTC
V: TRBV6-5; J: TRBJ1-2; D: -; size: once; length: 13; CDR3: CASSYSQGSENTF; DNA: TGTGCCAGCAGTTACTCTCAGGGCTCAGAGAATACCTTC
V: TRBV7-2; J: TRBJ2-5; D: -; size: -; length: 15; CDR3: CASSFGITGLETQYF; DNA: TGTGCCAGCAGCTTCGGTATAACGGGATTAGAGACCCAGTACTTC
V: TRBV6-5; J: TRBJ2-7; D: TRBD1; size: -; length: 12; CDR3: CASRTGVREQYF; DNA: TGTGCCAGCAGGACAGGGGTCCGGGAGCAGTACTTC
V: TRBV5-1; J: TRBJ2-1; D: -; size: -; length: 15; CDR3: CASNPTGYLNNEQFF; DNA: TGCGCCAGCAACCCGACAGGATACCTAAACAATGAGCAGTTCTTC
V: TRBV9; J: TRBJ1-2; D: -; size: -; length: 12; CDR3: CASSVGSGGYTF; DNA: TGTGCCAGCAGCGTAGGCAGCGGTGGCTACACCTTC
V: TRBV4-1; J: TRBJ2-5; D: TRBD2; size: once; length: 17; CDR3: CASSQDVIAGGQETQYF; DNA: TGCGCCAGCAGCCAAGATGTAATAGCGGGGGGGCAAGAGACCCAGTACTTC
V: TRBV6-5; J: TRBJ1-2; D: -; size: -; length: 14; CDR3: CASSYSLAGYGYTF; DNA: TGTGCCAGCAGTTACTCGTTGGCGGGCTATGGCTACACCTTC
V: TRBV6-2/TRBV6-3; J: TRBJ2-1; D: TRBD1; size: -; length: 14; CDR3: CASSYIQGAGEQFF; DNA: TGTGCCAGCAGTTATATTCAGGGGGCGGGTGAGCAGTTCTTC
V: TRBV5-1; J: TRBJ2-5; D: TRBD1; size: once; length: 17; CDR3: CASSLAQGTTIGETQYF; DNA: TGCGCCAGCAGCTTGGCACAGGGGACGACTATAGGGGAGACCCAGTACTTC
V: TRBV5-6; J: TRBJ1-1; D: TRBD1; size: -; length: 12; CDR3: CASSANRGEAFF; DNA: TGTGCCAGCAGCGCCAACAGGGGTGAAGCTTTCTTT
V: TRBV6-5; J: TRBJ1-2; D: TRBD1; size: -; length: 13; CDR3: CASSRQGNYGYTF; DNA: TGTGCCAGCAGTAGACAGGGAAACTATGGCTACACCTTC
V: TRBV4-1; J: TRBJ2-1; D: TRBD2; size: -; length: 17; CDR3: CASSQLRLAGGYNEQFF; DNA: TGCGCCAGCAGCCAACTGAGACTAGCGGGGGGCTACAATGAGCAGTTCTTC
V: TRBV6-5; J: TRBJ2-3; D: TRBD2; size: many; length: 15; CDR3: CASSSGGRSYDTQYF; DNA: TGTGCCAGCAGTTCGGGGGGGCGATCGTACGATACGCAGTATTTT
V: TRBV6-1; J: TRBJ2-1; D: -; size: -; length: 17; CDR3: CASSDPTGTFSYNEQFF; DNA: TGTGCCAGCAGTGATCCCACCGGGACATTCTCCTACAATGAGCAGTTCTTC
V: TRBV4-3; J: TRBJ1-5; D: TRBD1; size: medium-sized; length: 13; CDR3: CASIRGRNQPQHF; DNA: TGCGCCAGCATAAGGGGGCGGAATCAGCCCCAGCATTTT
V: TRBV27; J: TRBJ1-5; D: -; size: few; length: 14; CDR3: CASREGVSNQPQHF; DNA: TGTGCCAGCAGGGAAGGGGTTAGCAATCAGCCCCAGCATTTT
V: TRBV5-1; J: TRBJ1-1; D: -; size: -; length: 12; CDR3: CASSWQGTEAFF; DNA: TGCGCCAGCAGCTGGCAGGGGACTGAAGCTTTCTTT
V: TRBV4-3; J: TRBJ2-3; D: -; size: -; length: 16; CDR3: CASSQAYGESTDTQYF; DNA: TGCGCCAGCAGCCAAGCTTACGGGGAAAGCACAGATACGCAGTATTTT
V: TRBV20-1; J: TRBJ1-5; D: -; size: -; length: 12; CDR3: CSASYRNQPQHF; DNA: TGCAGTGCTAGTTACAGAAATCAGCCCCAGCATTTT
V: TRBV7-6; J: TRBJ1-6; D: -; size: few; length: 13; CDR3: CASSLDINSPLHF; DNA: TGTGCCAGCAGCTTAGACATCAATTCACCCCTCCACTTT
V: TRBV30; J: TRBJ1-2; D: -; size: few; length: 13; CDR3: CAWSRTERGSYTF; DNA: TGTGCCTGGAGTCGCACGGAAAGGGGGAGCTACACCTTC
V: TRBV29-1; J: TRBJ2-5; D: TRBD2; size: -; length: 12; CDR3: CSVAGGGETQYF; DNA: TGCAGCGTTGCGGGAGGCGGCGAGACCCAGTACTTC
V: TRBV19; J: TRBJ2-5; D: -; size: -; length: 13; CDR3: CASNTGQQETQYF; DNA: TGTGCCAGTAATACAGGACAGCAAGAGACCCAGTACTTC
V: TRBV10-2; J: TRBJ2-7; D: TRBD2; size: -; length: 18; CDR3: CASSESLHGLAGSYEQYF; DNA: TGCGCCAGCAGTGAGTCCCTACACGGACTAGCGGGGTCCTACGAGCAGTACTTC
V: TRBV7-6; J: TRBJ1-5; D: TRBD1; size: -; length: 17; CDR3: CASSLRAGGYSNQPQHF; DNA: TGTGCCAGCAGCTTAAGGGCAGGGGGTTATAGCAATCAGCCCCAGCATTTT
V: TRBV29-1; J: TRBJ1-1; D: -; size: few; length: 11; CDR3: CSVHPTAEAFF; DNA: TGCAGCGTTCACCCGACAGCTGAAGCTTTCTTT
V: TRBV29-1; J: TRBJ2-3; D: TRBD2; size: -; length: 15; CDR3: CSVALAGRRTDTQYF; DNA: TGCAGCGTCGCCCTAGCGGGGCGACGCACAGATACGCAGTATTTT
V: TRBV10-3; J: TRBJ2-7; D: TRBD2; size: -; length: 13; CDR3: CATSSGGGYEQYF; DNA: TGTGCTACGTCTAGCGGGGGAGGTTACGAGCAGTACTTC
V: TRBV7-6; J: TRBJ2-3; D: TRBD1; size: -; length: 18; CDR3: CASSLENSRTGPTDTQYF; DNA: TGTGCCAGCAGCTTAGAAAACTCGCGGACAGGTCCCACAGATACGCAGTATTTT
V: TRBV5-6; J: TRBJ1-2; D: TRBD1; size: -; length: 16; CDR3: CASSLSPGGSNYGYTF; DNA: TGTGCCAGCAGCTTGAGTCCAGGGGGTTCTAACTATGGCTACACCTTC
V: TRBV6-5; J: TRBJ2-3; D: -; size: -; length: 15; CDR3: CASSYAGAIRDTQYF; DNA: TGTGCCAGCAGTTACGCGGGGGCCATCAGAGATACGCAGTATTTT
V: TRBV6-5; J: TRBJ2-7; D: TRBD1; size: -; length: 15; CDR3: CASSLGDRSSYEQYF; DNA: TGTGCCAGCAGTTTGGGGGACAGGTCCTCCTACGAGCAGTACTTC
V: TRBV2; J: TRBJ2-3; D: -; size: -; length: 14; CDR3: CASSEQGWGDTQYF; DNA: TGTGCCAGCAGTGAACAGGGGTGGGGGGATACGCAGTATTTT
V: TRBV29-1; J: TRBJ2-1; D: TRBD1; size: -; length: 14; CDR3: CSVDRQGPYNEQFF; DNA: TGCAGCGTAGACCGACAGGGTCCCTACAATGAGCAGTTCTTC
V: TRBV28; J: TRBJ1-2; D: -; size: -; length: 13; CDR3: CASSQQELIGYTF; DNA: TGTGCCAGCAGTCAACAGGAGCTTATTGGCTACACCTTC
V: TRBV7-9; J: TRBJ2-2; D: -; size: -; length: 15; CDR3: CASNPGHGDSGELFF; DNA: TGTGCCAGCAACCCGGGACATGGTGACAGCGGGGAGCTGTTTTTT
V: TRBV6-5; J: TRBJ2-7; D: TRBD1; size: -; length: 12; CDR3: CAYRQGDYEQYF; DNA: TGTGCCTACAGACAGGGGGACTACGAGCAGTACTTC
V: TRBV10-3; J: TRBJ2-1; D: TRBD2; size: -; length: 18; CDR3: CAITGLAGGTDSYNEQFF; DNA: TGTGCCATCACTGGACTAGCGGGGGGGACTGACTCCTACAATGAGCAGTTCTTC
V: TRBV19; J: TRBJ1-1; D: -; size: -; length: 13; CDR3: CASSTELQVEAFF; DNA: TGTGCCAGTAGTACCGAATTACAAGTTGAAGCTTTCTTT
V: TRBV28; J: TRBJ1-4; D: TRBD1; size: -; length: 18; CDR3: CASSIPGQGTVTEEKLFF; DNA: TGTGCCAGCAGTATCCCGGGACAGGGAACTGTGACCGAAGAAAAACTGTTTTTT